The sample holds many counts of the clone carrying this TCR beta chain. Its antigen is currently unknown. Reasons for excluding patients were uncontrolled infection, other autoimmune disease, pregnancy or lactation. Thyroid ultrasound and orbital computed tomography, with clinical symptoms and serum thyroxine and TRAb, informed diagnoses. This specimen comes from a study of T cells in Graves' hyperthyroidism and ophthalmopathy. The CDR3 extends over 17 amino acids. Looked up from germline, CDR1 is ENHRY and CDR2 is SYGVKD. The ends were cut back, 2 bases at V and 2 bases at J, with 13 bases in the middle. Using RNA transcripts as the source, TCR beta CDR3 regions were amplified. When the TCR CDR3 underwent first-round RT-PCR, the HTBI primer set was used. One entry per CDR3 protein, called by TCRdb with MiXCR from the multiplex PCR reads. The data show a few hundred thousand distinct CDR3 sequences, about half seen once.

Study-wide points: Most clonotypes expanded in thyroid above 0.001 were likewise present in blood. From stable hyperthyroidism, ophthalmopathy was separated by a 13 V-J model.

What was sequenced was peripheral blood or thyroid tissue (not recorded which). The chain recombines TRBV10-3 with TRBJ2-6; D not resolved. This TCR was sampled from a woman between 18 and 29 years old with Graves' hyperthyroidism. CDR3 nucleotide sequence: TGTGCCATCAGTGAGATAACAGAAATAACTGGGGCCAACGTCCTGACTTTC. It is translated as CAISEITEITGANVLTF.